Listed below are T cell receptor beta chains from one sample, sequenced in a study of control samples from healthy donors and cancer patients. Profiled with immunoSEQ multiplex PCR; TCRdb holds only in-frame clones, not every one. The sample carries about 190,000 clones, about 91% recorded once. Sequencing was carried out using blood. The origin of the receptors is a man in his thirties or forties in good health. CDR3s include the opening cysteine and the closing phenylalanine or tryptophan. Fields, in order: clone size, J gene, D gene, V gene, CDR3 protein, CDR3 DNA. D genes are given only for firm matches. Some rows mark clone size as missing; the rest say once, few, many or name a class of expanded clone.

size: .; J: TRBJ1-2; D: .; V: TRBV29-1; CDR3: CSVDREIGYGYTF; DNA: TGCAGCGTTGACAGGGAAATCGGCTATGGCTACACCTTC
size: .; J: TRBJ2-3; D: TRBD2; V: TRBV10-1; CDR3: CASSMTSGVTDTQYF; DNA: TGCGCCAGCAGTATGACTAGCGGGGTCACAGATACGCAGTATTTT
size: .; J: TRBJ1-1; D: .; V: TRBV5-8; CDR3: CASSLDGRSYTEAFF; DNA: TGTGCCAGCAGCTTGGATGGCAGGTCATACACTGAAGCTTTCTTT
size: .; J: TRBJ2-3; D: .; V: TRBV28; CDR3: CASSWGEGTGTQYF; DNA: TGTGCCAGCTCTTGGGGTGAGGGGACCGGAACGCAGTATTTT
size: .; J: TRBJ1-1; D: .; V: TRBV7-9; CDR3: CASSLSSGGTEAFF; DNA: TGTGCCAGCAGCTTATCGTCTGGGGGGACTGAAGCTTTCTTT
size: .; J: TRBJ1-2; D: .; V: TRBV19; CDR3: CASSGDWYGYTF; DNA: TGTGCCAGTAGTGGGGATTGGTATGGCTACACCTTC
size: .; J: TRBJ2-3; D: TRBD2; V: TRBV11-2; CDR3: CASSSTLGTSGVLGDTQYF; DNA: TGTGCCAGCAGCTCCACCCTCGGGACTAGCGGGGTCCTTGGGGATACGCAGTATTTT
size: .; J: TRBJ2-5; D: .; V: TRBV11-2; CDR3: CASSLGWGGAVQETQYF; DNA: TGTGCCAGCAGCTTAGGGTGGGGCGGGGCGGTCCAAGAGACCCAGTACTTC
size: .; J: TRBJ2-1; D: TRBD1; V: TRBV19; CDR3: CASISGQGGYNEQFF; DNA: TGTGCCAGTATCTCGGGACAGGGGGGCTACAATGAGCAGTTCTTC
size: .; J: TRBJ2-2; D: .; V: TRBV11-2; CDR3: CASSLGGRGELFF; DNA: TGTGCCAGCAGCTTGGGCGGCCGCGGGGAGCTGTTTTTT
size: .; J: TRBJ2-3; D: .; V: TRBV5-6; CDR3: CASSLGSRTYF; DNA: TGTGCCAGCAGCTTGGGCTCCCGCACGTATTTT
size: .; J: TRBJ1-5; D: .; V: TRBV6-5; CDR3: CASRSRDNQPQHF; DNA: TGTGCCAGCAGAAGCAGGGATAATCAGCCCCAGCATTTT
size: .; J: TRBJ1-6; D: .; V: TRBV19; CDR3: CASSSPWNSPLHF; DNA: TGTGCCAGTAGTAGCCCTTGGAATTCACCCCTCCACTTT
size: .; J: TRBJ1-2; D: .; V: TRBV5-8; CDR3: CASSYVDSLSGYTF; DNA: TGTGCCAGCAGCTACGTGGACAGCCTTAGTGGCTACACCTTC
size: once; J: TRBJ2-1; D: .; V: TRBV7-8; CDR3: CASLPPVGPNEQFF; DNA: TGTGCCAGCCTTCCCCCGGTCGGGCCCAATGAGCAGTTCTTC
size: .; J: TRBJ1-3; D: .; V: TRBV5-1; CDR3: CASSLGGNRAGNTIYF; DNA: TGCGCCAGCAGCTTGGGCGGCAATAGAGCTGGAAACACCATATATTTT
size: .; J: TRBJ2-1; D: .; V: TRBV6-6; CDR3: CASSHGDGQILYNEQFF; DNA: TGTGCCAGCAGTCACGGGGACGGTCAAATACTATACAATGAGCAGTTCTTC
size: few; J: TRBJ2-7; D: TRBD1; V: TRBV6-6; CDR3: CASNPRQGSSYEQYF; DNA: TGTGCCAGCAACCCCAGACAGGGCAGCTCCTACGAGCAGTACTTC
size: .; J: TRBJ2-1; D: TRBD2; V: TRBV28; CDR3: CASTPGGLATRDEQFF; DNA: TGTGCCAGCACCCCCGGGGGACTAGCGACCAGGGATGAGCAGTTCTTC
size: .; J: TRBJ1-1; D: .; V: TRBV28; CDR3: CASRFGQSTEAFF; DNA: TGTGCCAGCAGATTTGGACAGTCGACTGAAGCTTTCTTT
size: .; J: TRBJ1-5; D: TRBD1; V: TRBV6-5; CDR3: CASSSPGGAQPQHF; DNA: TGTGCCAGCAGTTCCCCAGGGGGGGCTCAGCCCCAGCATTTT
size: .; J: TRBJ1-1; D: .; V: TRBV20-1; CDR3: CSASITGRSEAFF; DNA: TGCAGTGCTAGTATTACAGGGAGGTCTGAAGCTTTCTTT
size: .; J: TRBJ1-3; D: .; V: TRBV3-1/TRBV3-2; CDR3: CASSPQISGNTIYF; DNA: TGTGCCAGCAGCCCCCAGATCTCTGGAAACACCATATATTTT
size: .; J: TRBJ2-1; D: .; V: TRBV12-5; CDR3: CASVTRRQEYNEQFF; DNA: TGTGCTAGTGTCACACGCCGACAGGAATACAATGAGCAGTTCTTC
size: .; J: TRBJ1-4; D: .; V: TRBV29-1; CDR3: CSVNPTGLSNEKLFF; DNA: TGCAGCGTTAACCCAACAGGGCTATCTAATGAAAAACTGTTTTTT
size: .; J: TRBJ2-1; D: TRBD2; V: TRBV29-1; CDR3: CSVKPAGILNEQFF; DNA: TGCAGCGTTAAGCCAGCGGGAATTTTAAATGAGCAGTTCTTC
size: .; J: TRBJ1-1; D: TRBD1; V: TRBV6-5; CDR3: CASSYSGQRGNTEAFF; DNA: TGTGCCAGCAGTTACTCGGGACAGCGCGGCAACACTGAAGCTTTCTTT
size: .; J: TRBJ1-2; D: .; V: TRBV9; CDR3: CASSATGGGLGGYTF; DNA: TGTGCCAGCAGCGCGACAGGTGGCGGTCTAGGTGGCTACACCTTC
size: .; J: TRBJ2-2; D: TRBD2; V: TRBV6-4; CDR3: CASSDTASGGTGELFF; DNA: TGTGCCAGCAGTGACACGGCTAGCGGGGGGACCGGGGAGCTGTTTTTT
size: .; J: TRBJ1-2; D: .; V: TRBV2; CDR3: CASQGAGDGYTF; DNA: TGTGCCAGCCAGGGCGCGGGGGATGGCTACACCTTC
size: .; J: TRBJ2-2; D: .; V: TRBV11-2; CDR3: CASSPGTLGSGELFF; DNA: TGTGCCAGCAGCCCCGGGACATTGGGGAGCGGGGAGCTGTTTTTT
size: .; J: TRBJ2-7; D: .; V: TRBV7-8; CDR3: CASSLVRDSSYEQYF; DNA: TGTGCCAGCAGCTTAGTACGGGACTCCTCCTACGAGCAGTACTTC
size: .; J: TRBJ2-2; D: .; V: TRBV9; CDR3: CASSVQGGRITGELFF; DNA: TGTGCCAGCAGCGTACAGGGAGGTCGTATTACCGGGGAGCTGTTTTTT
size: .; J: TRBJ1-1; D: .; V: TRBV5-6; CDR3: CASSREGPDYTEAFF; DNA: TGTGCCAGCAGCAGGGAGGGGCCGGATTACACTGAAGCTTTCTTT
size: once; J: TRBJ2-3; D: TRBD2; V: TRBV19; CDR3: CASTMLWTSGDTDTQYF; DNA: TGTGCCAGTACCATGCTTTGGACTAGCGGGGACACAGATACGCAGTATTTT
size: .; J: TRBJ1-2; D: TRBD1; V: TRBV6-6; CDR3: CASSSTDRVNYGYTF; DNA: TGTGCCAGCAGTTCCACGGACAGGGTTAACTATGGCTACACCTTC
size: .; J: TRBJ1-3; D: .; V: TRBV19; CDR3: CASSIDFKEVYSGNTIYF; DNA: TGTGCCAGTAGTATAGATTTTAAAGAGGTTTACTCTGGAAACACCATATATTTT
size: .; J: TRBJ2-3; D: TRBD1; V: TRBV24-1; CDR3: CATKDRVDTQYF; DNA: TGTGCCACCAAGGACAGGGTGGATACGCAGTATTTT
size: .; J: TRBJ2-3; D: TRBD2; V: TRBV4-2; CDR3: CASSQGVAGGPDTQYF; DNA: TGTGCCAGCAGCCAAGGGGTGGCGGGGGGGCCAGATACGCAGTATTTT
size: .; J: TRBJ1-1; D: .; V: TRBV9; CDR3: CASSSTVGTEAFF; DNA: TGTGCCAGCAGCTCCACCGTTGGCACTGAAGCTTTCTTT
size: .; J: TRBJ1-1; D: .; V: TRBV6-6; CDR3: CASSYQVPGTEAFF; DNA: TGTGCCAGCAGTTACCAGGTCCCGGGAACTGAAGCTTTCTTT
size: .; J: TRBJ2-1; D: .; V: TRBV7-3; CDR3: CASSLTNSEQFF; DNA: TGTGCCAGCAGCTTAACGAACTCTGAGCAGTTCTTC
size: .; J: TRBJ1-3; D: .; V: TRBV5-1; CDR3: CASSGGLRGLNTIYF; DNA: TGCGCCAGCAGCGGCGGACTCCGGGGTCTGAACACCATATATTTT
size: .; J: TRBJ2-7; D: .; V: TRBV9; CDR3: CASSVEGEGYEQYF; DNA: TGTGCCAGCAGCGTAGAGGGGGAGGGATACGAGCAGTACTTC
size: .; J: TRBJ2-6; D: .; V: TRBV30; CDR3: CAWRESGANVLTF; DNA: TGTGCCTGGAGAGAATCCGGGGCCAACGTCCTGACTTTC